This T cell receptor beta chain was documented in a study of cytomegalovirus exposure and HLA in healthy donors. Regarding the study as a whole: Several top significant clusters appeared, in a later analysis, to be linked to common viral pathogens. V- and J-gene trimming of TCR beta was linked (in a later analysis) to a missense DCLRE1C variant. Cytomegalovirus-associated TCR beta chains were listed, numbering some 150.

In regard to this clone: Antigen: not known.

Trimming took 2 bases from V and 1 from J, leaving 11 bases between them. This CDR3 region has 15 residues. The germline V gene encodes CDR1 KGHSH and CDR2 LQKENI. Use of 60 Vbeta and 13 Jbeta primers characterized the PCR. Original data processing: Roughly 10 million shared chains were among approximately 87 million unique TCR beta chains counted in a later analysis. TCRdb's copy holds only in-frame clones and misses some; the assay was immunoSEQ multiplex PCR. That table supplies the V and J calls and clone size; D and trimming were determined from the DNA. The table has 170,000 or so clones, 70% to 90% seen once; the top ten hold under 5%.

The rearrangement uses TRBV18 and TRBJ1-1, with TRBD1 as a possible D gene (5 bases). This receptor was obtained from a girl aged 10 to 17 in good health and CMV-seropositive. Sequenced input: PBMCs. The CDR3: CASSPNRLKNTEAFF. CDR3 DNA: TGTGCCAGCTCACCAAACAGGCTGAAGAACACTGAAGCTTTCTTT.